This entry concerns a single T cell receptor (beta chain). This entry comes from a study of blood T cell repertoires in COVID-19. Only in-frame clones appear in the TCRdb table, and some are missing; sequencing was by immunoSEQ multiplex PCR. The sample consists of 100,000 or so clones, 91% of them appearing once. The CDR3 loop spans 13 amino acids. Trimming took 7 bases from V and 10 from J, leaving 14 bases between them. Germline CDR1 is MNHEY and CDR2 is SVGAGI. This sequence was found in a man aged 50-60 years with acute or convalescent COVID-19. The specimen was peripheral blood. The J gene is TRBJ1-6, the V gene TRBV6-5; D is unresolved. The DNA for the CDR3 is TGTGCCAGCATGGAGGGTCGGAACTCACCCCTCCACTTT. Translation gives CASMEGRNSPLHF.